The rows below give T cell receptor beta chains drawn from one sample of a study of cytomegalovirus exposure and HLA in healthy donors. Generated by immunoSEQ multiplex PCR, the TCRdb table keeps only in-frame clones and is missing some. The table includes 250,000 to 350,000 clones, 88% detected once. Sample: PBMCs. The receptors originated from a woman aged 18 to 35 in good health and CMV-seronegative. Each CDR3 is given with its conserved first and last residue. Each record gives: D gene, clone size, J gene, CDR3 length, V gene, CDR3 protein, CDR3 DNA. The D gene is left open where the match is weak. Where a row states a size, it is once, few, many or the class of an expanded clone; other rows omit it.

TRBD2,-,TRBJ2-2,16,TRBV27,CASTLLLAGNTGELFF,TGTGCCAGCACCCTGTTGCTAGCGGGGAACACCGGGGAGCTGTTTTTT
TRBD1,once,TRBJ1-1,16,TRBV5-1,CASSLGPGGANTEAFF,TGCGCCAGCAGCCTAGGTCCAGGGGGCGCGAACACTGAAGCTTTCTTT
-,-,TRBJ2-1,13,TRBV5-4,CASSSGAEPVLIF,TGTGCCAGCAGCTCAGGGGCCGAACCAGTCCTAATCTTC
TRBD2,-,TRBJ2-2,18,TRBV25-1,CASSEPSGRAGNTGELFF,TGTGCCAGCAGTGAACCTAGCGGGAGGGCCGGTAACACCGGGGAGCTGTTTTTT
-,-,TRBJ2-3,19,TRBV5-1,CASSLDLRANRTNTDTQYF,TGCGCCAGCAGCTTGGATCTCCGGGCGAACAGGACAAACACAGATACGCAGTATTTT
-,few,TRBJ1-6,13,TRBV5-1,CASSRRVDSPLHF,TGCGCCAGCAGCCGTCGGGTGGATTCACCCCTCCACTTT
TRBD1,once,TRBJ1-1,15,TRBV28,CASSSLRQGGLEAFF,TGTGCCAGCAGTTCCCTACGACAGGGTGGGCTAGAAGCTTTCTTT
TRBD2,-,TRBJ2-7,15,TRBV7-9,CASSLAAGGVGEQYF,TGTGCCAGCAGCTTAGCAGCGGGAGGGGTCGGCGAGCAGTACTTC
-,-,TRBJ2-7,13,TRBV11-2,CASSHRRGREQYF,TGTGCCAGCAGCCACCGCCGTGGGCGCGAGCAGTACTTC
-,-,TRBJ1-5,14,TRBV5-5,CASSFTDRNQPQHF,TGTGCCAGCAGCTTCACGGACAGAAATCAGCCCCAGCATTTT
-,-,TRBJ1-2,14,TRBV4-1,CASSQELANYGYTF,TGCGCCAGCAGCCAAGAGTTAGCTAACTATGGCTACACCTTC
-,-,TRBJ2-3,12,TRBV18,CASSPPQGFQYF,TGTGCCAGCTCACCACCCCAGGGGTTCCAGTATTTT
TRBD1,-,TRBJ2-5,15,TRBV11-3,CASSPSMTGQETQYF,TGTGCCAGCAGCCCATCAATGACAGGGCAAGAGACCCAGTACTTC
-,-,TRBJ1-5,15,TRBV19,CASVFRLNSNQPQHF,TGTGCCAGTGTGTTTCGACTGAATAGCAATCAGCCCCAGCATTTT
TRBD1,-,TRBJ2-7,14,TRBV2,CASSPGTGAYEQYF,TGTGCCAGCAGTCCCGGGACAGGGGCTTACGAGCAGTACTTC
-,-,TRBJ2-7,14,TRBV4-3,CASSQESGILEQYF,TGCGCCAGCAGCCAAGAATCAGGAATTCTCGAGCAGTACTTC
TRBD1,-,TRBJ1-5,13,TRBV6-1,CATSGTVNQPQHF,TGTGCCACGAGTGGGACAGTCAATCAGCCCCAGCATTTT
-,once,TRBJ1-3,15,TRBV27,CASGTFRDYGNTIYF,TGTGCCAGCGGAACTTTCCGGGACTACGGAAACACCATATATTTT
-,-,TRBJ2-2,17,TRBV7-8,CASSSLRTVTNTGELFF,TGTGCCAGCAGCTCCCTAAGGACAGTGACGAACACCGGGGAGCTGTTTTTT
-,-,TRBJ2-5,13,TRBV10-3,CAISEFAQETQYF,TGTGCCATCAGTGAGTTCGCGCAAGAGACCCAGTACTTC
-,-,TRBJ2-1,16,TRBV6-4,CASSEMGLRDYNEQFF,TGTGCCAGCAGTGAAATGGGGCTAAGGGACTACAATGAGCAGTTCTTC
-,-,TRBJ2-7,17,TRBV11-2,CASSLGGASGALYEQYF,TGTGCCAGCAGCTTAGGTGGAGCGTCAGGGGCTCTGTACGAGCAGTACTTC
-,-,TRBJ2-7,14,TRBV12-1,CASSFSGFRYEQYF,TGTGCCAGCAGCTTTTCGGGATTTAGATACGAGCAGTACTTC
-,few,TRBJ1-6,14,TRBV9,CASSPGQGNSPLHF,TGTGCCAGCAGCCCCGGGCAGGGGAATTCACCCCTCCACTTT
-,-,TRBJ1-1,12,TRBV18,CASSPTGFEAFF,TGTGCCAGCTCACCAACGGGGTTCGAAGCTTTCTTT
TRBD1,-,TRBJ1-2,15,TRBV19,CASRLGQGLNYGYTF,TGTGCCAGCAGACTGGGACAGGGGTTAAACTATGGCTACACCTTC
TRBD1,-,TRBJ1-3,14,TRBV5-1,CASSYGTGINTIYF,TGCGCCAGCAGCTACGGGACAGGGATAAACACCATATATTTT
-,-,TRBJ2-1,16,TRBV28,CASSLTGLLRSNEQFF,TGTGCCAGCAGCCTGACGGGACTCCTACGCTCTAATGAGCAGTTCTTC
-,-,TRBJ2-7,15,TRBV5-1,CASTSAGHGNGEQYF,TGCGCCAGCACGTCCGCAGGCCACGGGAATGGCGAGCAGTACTTC
TRBD2,-,TRBJ2-5,15,TRBV5-1,CASSPGLAGQETQYF,TGCGCCAGCAGCCCGGGACTAGCGGGGCAAGAGACCCAGTACTTC
TRBD2,-,TRBJ2-7,15,TRBV9,CASSAGRLAGYEQYF,TGTGCCAGCAGCGCCGGGAGGCTAGCGGGATACGAGCAGTACTTC
-,-,TRBJ2-7,16,TRBV11-2,CASSLEVRGARGEQYF,TGTGCCAGCAGCTTAGAAGTCCGGGGAGCCCGTGGCGAGCAGTACTTC
TRBD2,-,TRBJ2-7,15,TRBV23-1,CASSRKRGTSYEQYF,TGCGCCAGCAGTCGAAAGCGGGGCACCTCCTACGAGCAGTACTTC
TRBD1,-,TRBJ2-2,14,TRBV2,CASSGTGGVGELFF,TGTGCCAGCAGTGGGACAGGGGGGGTTGGGGAGCTGTTTTTT
TRBD1,-,TRBJ1-5,15,TRBV5-6,CASSSAGTGNQPQHF,TGTGCCAGCAGCTCGGCCGGGACAGGAAATCAGCCCCAGCATTTT